This entry concerns a single T cell receptor (beta chain). Its antigen is not yet known. One end of the junction does not line up with germline, which may come from a read error. To sequence the TCRbeta CDR3 region, genomic DNA was isolated from the sorted cells. The immunoSEQ Assay was used for sequencing of TCRbeta CDR3 regions. In TCRdb, the immuneACCESS table is reduced to in-frame sequences with V and J assigned. These tables do not hold every clone; where another copy was compared, an unresolved V gene accounts for under half, and the others remain unexplained. Within this sample are around 48,000 clones, with roughly three quarters of them counted one time only. The biggest ten clones account for over 2% of the sample. The trial excluded patients who had a history of autoimmune disease or who were on systemic immunosuppression. In every dose cohort, peripheral blood was drawn for TCR sequencing at baseline, cycle 4 day 1, and cycle 7 day 1. The samples were taken from a phase I, first-in-human, multicenter, open-label dose-escalation trial of ivuxolimab. Adults with locally advanced or metastatic melanoma, renal cell, hepatocellular, or head and neck squamous cell carcinoma were enrolled in the trial. Before TCR sequencing, CD4+ T cells and CD8+ T cells were sorted from peripheral blood as separate populations.

These data come from a study of OX40 agonist ivuxolimab in advanced cancers. General notes on the study: Ivuxolimab was an agonistic, fully human IgG2 monoclonal antibody directed against OX40 (CD134), a costimulatory receptor. Peripheral TCRbeta sequencing aimed to test whether ivuxolimab altered TCR sequence diversity and caused clonal T-cell expansion. In the dose-escalation cohort, approximately 82% of patients were male, and the mean age was approximately 60 years, with a range of about 23 to 85. Partial responses occurred in three dose-escalation patients: two with cutaneous melanoma and one with hepatocellular carcinoma. Intravenous ivuxolimab was administered to patients every 2 weeks at six dose levels: 0.01, 0.1, 0.3, 1.5, 3 and 10 mg/kg. The paper describes the monotherapy dose-escalation part (N = 52 patients) of the phase I trial of ivuxolimab. Patients were allowed to have had prior anti-PD-1, anti-PD-L1 or anti-CTLA-4 therapy, and around 37% of the dose-escalation patients had previously received checkpoint inhibitors. Of the roughly 52 dose-escalation patients, hepatocellular carcinoma was present in around 19, melanoma in around 15, renal cell carcinoma in 9 and head and neck cancer in 9.

CDR3 length: 14 amino acids, cysteine to phenylalanine. Only the CDR3 part of the read is kept: 42 bases, read in frame from the first base. CDR1 SGHNT and CDR2 YYREEE are derived from the germline V gene (reference sequence). Points the paper makes about the study in general: In the 0.1-3.0 mg/kg groups, partial responders had among the lowest normalized peripheral clonal expansion, particularly in CD8+ T cells. At doses of 0.1 to 3.0 mg/kg, clonal expansion of both CD4+ and CD8+ blood T cells was observed from baseline to week 6. On average, CD8+ T cells showed more expanded clones than CD4+ T cells after ivuxolimab. Low levels of normalized T-cell clonal expansion were also seen in some nonresponding patients. The antigen specificity of the peripheral T cells that underwent clonal expansion was not determined.

The receptor was derived from an adult with an advanced solid tumor such as melanoma, head and neck, liver or kidney cancer. The V and J genes are TRBV5-4 and TRBJ2-1, with TRBD2 perhaps the D gene, on 5 matching bases. The source was CD4+ or CD8+ T cells sorted from blood, collected in a trial of the OX40 agonist ivuxolimab. The CDR3 protein is CAGSGGNSYNEQFF. The DNA sequence is as follows: TGTGCCGGCAGCGGCGGTAACTCCTACAATGAGCAGTTCTTC.